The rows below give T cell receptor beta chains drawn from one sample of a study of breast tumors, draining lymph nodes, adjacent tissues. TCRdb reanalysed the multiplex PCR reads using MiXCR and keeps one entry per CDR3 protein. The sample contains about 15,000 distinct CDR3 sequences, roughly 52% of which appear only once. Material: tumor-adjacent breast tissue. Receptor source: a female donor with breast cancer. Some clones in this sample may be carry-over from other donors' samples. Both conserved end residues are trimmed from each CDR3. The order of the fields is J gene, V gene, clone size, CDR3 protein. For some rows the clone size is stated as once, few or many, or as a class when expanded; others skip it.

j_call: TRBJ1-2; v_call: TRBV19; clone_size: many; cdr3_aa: ASLGQGVTGYT
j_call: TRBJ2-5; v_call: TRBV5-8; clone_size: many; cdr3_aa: ASTGIGMETQY
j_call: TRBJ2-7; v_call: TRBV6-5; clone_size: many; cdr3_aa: ASSHSRDRAYEQY
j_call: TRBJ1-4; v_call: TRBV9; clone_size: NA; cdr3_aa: ASSVGQGGEKLF
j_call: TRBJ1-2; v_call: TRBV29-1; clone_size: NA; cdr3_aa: SAGTFNYGYT
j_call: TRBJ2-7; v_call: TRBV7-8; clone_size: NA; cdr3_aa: ASSLAPGQGPIYEQY
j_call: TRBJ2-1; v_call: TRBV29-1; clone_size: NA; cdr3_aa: SGGTYNEQF
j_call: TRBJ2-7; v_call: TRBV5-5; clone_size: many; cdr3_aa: ASSLRVFTYEQY
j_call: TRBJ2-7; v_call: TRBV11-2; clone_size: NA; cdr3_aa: ASRPSGAEASYEQY
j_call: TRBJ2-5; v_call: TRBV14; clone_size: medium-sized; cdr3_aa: ASSPIGLGGETQY
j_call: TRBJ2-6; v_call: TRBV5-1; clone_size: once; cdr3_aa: ASSTGGAGANVLT
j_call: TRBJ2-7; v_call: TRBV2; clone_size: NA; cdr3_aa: ASSEDASEPGEQY
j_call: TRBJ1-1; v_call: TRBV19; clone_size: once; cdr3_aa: ASSINPGTDTEAL
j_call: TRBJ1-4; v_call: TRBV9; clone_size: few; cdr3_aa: ASSEGLKKTNEKLF
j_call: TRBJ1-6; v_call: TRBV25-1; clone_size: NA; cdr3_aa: ASSPGGGEEAPLH
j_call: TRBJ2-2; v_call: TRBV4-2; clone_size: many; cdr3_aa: ASSTRLAGGPRDGGELF
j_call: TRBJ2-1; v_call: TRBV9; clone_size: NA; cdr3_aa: ASSGGTSGVRSEQF
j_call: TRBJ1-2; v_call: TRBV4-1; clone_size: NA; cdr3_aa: ASSQDATRYGYT
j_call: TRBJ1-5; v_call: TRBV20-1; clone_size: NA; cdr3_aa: SARDGQELRNQPQH
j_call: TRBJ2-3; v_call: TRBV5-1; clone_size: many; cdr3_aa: ASKRVLADTQY
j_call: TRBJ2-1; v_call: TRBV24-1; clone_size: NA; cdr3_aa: ATSEQTTEQF
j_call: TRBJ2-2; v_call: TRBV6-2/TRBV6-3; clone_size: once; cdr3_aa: ASSYDTNTGELF
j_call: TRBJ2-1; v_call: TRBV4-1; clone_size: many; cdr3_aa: ASSPKESSYNEQF
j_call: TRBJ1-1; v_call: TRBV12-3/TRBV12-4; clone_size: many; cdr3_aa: ASSFKGGETEAF
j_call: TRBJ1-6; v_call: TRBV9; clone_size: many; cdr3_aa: ASSVGQGDNSPLH
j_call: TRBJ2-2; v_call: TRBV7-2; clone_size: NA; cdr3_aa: ASSPQGAGSGELF
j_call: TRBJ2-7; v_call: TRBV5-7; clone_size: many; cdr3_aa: ASSPRDTGGYEQY
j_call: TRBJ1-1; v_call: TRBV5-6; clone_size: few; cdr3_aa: ASSFPGGESTEAF
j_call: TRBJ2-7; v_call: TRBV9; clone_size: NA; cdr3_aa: ASSGGTSGSNEQY
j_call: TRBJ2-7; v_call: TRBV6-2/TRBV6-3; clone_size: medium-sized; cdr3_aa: ASTPDGTSRLQY
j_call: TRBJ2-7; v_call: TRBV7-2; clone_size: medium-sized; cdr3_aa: ASSLATYEQY
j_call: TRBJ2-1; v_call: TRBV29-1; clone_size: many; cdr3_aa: SVERDSSYNEQF
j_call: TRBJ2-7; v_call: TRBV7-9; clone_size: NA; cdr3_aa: ASSGTSGIYEQY
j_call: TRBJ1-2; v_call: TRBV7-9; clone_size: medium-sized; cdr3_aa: ASSPLGGAAVGYT
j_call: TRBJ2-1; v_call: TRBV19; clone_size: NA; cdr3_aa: ASSIQGANEQF
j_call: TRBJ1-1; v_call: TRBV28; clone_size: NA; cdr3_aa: ASSLRARTEAF
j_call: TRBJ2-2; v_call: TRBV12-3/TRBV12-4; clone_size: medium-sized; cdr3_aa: ASSHTPDRTIANTGELF
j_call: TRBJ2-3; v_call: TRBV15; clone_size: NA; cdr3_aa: ATSSAGTGYTDTQY
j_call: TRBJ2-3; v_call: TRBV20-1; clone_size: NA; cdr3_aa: SASASGSLQDTQY
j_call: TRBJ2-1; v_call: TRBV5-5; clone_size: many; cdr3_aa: ASSLAVGQRFDEQF
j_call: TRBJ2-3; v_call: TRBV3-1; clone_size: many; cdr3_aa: ASSSGQGYTDTQY
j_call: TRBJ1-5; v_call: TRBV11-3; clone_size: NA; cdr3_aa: ASSLRAGASNQPQH
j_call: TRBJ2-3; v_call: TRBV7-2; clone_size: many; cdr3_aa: ASSQDHSADTQY
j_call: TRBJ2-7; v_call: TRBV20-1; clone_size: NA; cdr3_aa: SASSLAYEQY
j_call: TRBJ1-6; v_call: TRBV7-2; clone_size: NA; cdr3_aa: ASLQYSLYNSPLH
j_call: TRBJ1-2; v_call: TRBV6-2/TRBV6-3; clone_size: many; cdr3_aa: ASSYETRGYT
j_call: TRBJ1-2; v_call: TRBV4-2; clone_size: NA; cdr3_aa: ASSQDQGPYGYT
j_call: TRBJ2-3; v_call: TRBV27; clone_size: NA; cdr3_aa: TSSLSSTDTQY
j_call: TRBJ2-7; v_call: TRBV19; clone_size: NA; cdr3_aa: ASSTGGLSYEQY
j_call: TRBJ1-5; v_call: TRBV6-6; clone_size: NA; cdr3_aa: ASSPSFKEANQPQH
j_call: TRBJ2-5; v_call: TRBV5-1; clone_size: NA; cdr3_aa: ASSPGTPKETQY
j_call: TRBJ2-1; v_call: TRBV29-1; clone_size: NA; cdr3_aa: SVTLAGNGEQF
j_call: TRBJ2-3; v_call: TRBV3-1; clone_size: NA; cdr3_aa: ASSKTSGSADTQY
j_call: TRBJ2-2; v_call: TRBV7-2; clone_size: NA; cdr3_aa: ASSLEAGSEELF
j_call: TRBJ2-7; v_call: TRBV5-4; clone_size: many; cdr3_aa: ASSLSGRAVGEQY